The rows below give T cell receptor beta chains drawn from one sample of a study of T cell changes during pregnancy in multiple sclerosis. The protocol was immunoSEQ multiplex PCR, while the TCRdb copy is restricted to in-frame clones and leaves out a portion. The sample includes more than 40,000 clones, 80% to 95% of them seen just once. Sequenced here: CD8+ T cells from peripheral blood mononuclear cells, sampled after pregnancy. The receptor source for this set is a female donor with multiple sclerosis, enrolled in a pregnancy study. The CDR3 runs from the conserved cysteine through the conserved F or W. A D gene is named only where the DNA matches it firmly. For some rows the clone size is stated as once, few or many, or as a class when expanded; others skip it.

V gene	clone size	J gene	D gene	CDR3 protein	CDR3 DNA
TRBV19	.	TRBJ1-2	.	CASSESLRSGYTF	TGTGCCAGTAGCGAAAGCCTGAGATCTGGCTACACCTTC
TRBV7-9	.	TRBJ2-1	.	CAHNTESSYNEQFF	TGTGCCCATAATACTGAAAGCTCCTACAATGAGCAGTTCTTC
TRBV27	.	TRBJ2-1	.	CASAHGERGNYEQFF	TGTGCCAGCGCCCATGGGGAGAGGGGGAATTATGAGCAGTTCTTC
TRBV2	few	TRBJ1-5	.	CASSFDSVAGNSNQPQHF	TGTGCCAGCAGTTTCGACAGCGTGGCCGGCAATAGCAATCAGCCCCAGCATTTT
TRBV7-8	many	TRBJ2-2	.	CASSLVRGELFF	TGTGCCAGCAGCTTAGTTCGCGGGGAGCTGTTTTTT
TRBV14	.	TRBJ2-7	.	CASSKIRGNRHEQYF	TGTGCCAGCAGCAAAATCCGGGGGAATCGCCACGAGCAGTACTTC
TRBV9	.	TRBJ2-2	.	CASSVATPIRHTGELFF	TGTGCCAGCAGCGTAGCTACCCCCATCAGGCACACCGGGGAGCTGTTTTTT
TRBV7-3	.	TRBJ2-5	.	CASSSEGGEGETQYF	TGTGCCAGCAGCTCAGAAGGGGGAGAGGGGGAGACCCAGTACTTC
TRBV7-9	.	TRBJ1-4	.	CASSSSATNEKLFF	TGTGCCAGCAGCTCTAGTGCAACTAATGAAAAACTGTTTTTT
TRBV7-2	.	TRBJ1-5	.	CASSYGDGNQPQHF	TGTGCCAGCAGCTACGGAGATGGCAATCAGCCCCAGCATTTT
TRBV19	.	TRBJ2-1	TRBD1	CASSITYPGQGLNEQFF	TGTGCCAGTAGTATTACATACCCGGGACAGGGGTTGAACGAGCAGTTCTTC
TRBV6-6	.	TRBJ2-7	.	CASSPPEAAYEQYF	TGTGCCAGCAGTCCACCGGAGGCCGCCTACGAGCAGTACTTC
TRBV27	.	TRBJ2-1	TRBD2	CASIGGVYNEQFF	TGTGCCAGCATCGGGGGGGTCTACAATGAGCAGTTCTTC
TRBV10-3	.	TRBJ1-5	TRBD1	CAISKTRTGSNQPQHF	TGTGCCATCAGTAAAACCCGGACAGGGAGCAATCAGCCCCAGCATTTT
TRBV6-5	.	TRBJ2-3	.	CASSYSPVVTQYF	TGTGCCAGCAGTTACTCGCCGGTCGTTACGCAGTATTTT
TRBV15	.	TRBJ1-2	.	CATSREGASPLHNYGYTF	TGTGCCACCAGCAGAGAGGGGGCGAGTCCCCTGCATAACTATGGCTACACCTTC
TRBV19	.	TRBJ2-7	.	CASSAQGRSGEQYF	TGTGCCAGTAGTGCACAGGGTAGATCGGGCGAGCAGTACTTC
TRBV7-2	once	TRBJ1-5	TRBD1	CASTRTGGQPQHF	TGTGCCAGCACCCGGACAGGAGGCCAGCCCCAGCATTTT
TRBV6-5	.	TRBJ2-7	TRBD1	CASSYGTGASSYEQYF	TGTGCCAGCAGTTACGGCACAGGGGCCAGCTCCTACGAGCAGTACTTC
TRBV25-1	.	TRBJ2-3	.	CASSHSADTQYF	TGTGCCAGCAGTCACTCGGCAGATACGCAGTATTTT
TRBV29-1	.	TRBJ1-2	TRBD1	CSVEELDRTYGYTF	TGCAGCGTTGAAGAGTTGGACAGGACTTATGGCTACACCTTC
TRBV14	once	TRBJ2-7	.	CASGGTSYEQYF	TGTGCCAGCGGGGGGACTTCCTACGAGCAGTACTTC
TRBV4-1	.	TRBJ2-7	TRBD2	CASTAGGDEQYF	TGCGCCAGCACAGCGGGGGGGGACGAGCAGTACTTC
TRBV6-5	.	TRBJ2-7	TRBD2	CASSKQSSGRGEQYF	TGTGCCAGCTCCAAACAGTCTAGCGGGAGAGGCGAGCAGTACTTC
TRBV6-1	.	TRBJ1-1	TRBD1	CASTLQGGNTEAFF	TGTGCCAGCACCTTACAGGGGGGGAACACTGAAGCTTTCTTT
TRBV7-9	.	TRBJ2-5	.	CASSSSRVSQETQYF	TGTGCCAGCAGCTCGTCCAGGGTCAGCCAAGAGACCCAGTACTTC
TRBV30	.	TRBJ1-2	.	CAWLLTGTNYGYTF	TGTGCCTGGCTTCTGACAGGCACTAACTATGGCTACACCTTC
TRBV5-6	.	TRBJ2-2	.	CASSLTGWDTGELFF	TGTGCCAGCAGCTTAACGGGGTGGGACACCGGGGAGCTGTTTTTT
TRBV13	.	TRBJ2-7	.	CASSYTGTHNAYEQYF	TGTGCCAGCAGCTACACCGGGACACACAACGCCTACGAGCAGTACTTC
TRBV4-3	.	TRBJ2-3	TRBD1	CASSQDPGQGADTQYF	TGCGCCAGCAGCCAAGATCCCGGACAGGGAGCAGATACGCAGTATTTT
TRBV6-6	.	TRBJ2-2	TRBD2	CASSSTGGDTGELFF	TGTGCCAGCAGTTCAACCGGGGGGGACACCGGGGAGCTGTTTTTT
TRBV4-3	once	TRBJ1-4	TRBD1	CASSQDLTGVPNEKLFF	TGCGCCAGCAGCCAAGACTTGACAGGGGTTCCTAATGAAAAACTGTTTTTT
TRBV19	.	TRBJ2-5	.	CASSLTGWETQYF	TGTGCCAGTAGTCTTACAGGTTGGGAGACCCAGTACTTC
TRBV7-9	.	TRBJ2-7	TRBD1	CASSPRDSSYEQYF	TGTGCCAGCAGCCCCCGGGACAGCTCCTACGAGCAGTACTTC
TRBV7-9	.	TRBJ1-2	.	CASSFRPRDYGYTF	TGTGCCAGCAGCTTTCGCCCCCGGGACTATGGCTACACCTTC
TRBV4-2	.	TRBJ2-5	TRBD1	CASSQDPGTGSGETQYF	TGTGCCAGCAGCCAAGACCCCGGGACAGGGTCTGGCGAGACCCAGTACTTC
TRBV27	.	TRBJ2-1	.	CASSPSLAFTDNEQFF	TGTGCCAGCAGTCCCTCCCTGGCCTTTACCGACAATGAGCAGTTCTTC
TRBV5-1	.	TRBJ2-5	TRBD2	CASSLAGGAETQYF	TGCGCCAGCAGCTTGGCCGGGGGGGCAGAGACCCAGTACTTC
TRBV7-9	.	TRBJ1-5	.	CASSVTGNQPQHF	TGTGCCAGCAGCGTAACAGGCAATCAGCCCCAGCATTTT
TRBV4-3	.	TRBJ2-6	TRBD1	CASSLKTGTGANVLTF	TGCGCCAGCAGCCTTAAGACAGGGACTGGGGCCAACGTCCTGACTTTC
TRBV5-1	.	TRBJ1-5	TRBD1	CASSLGTGVNQPQHF	TGCGCCAGCAGCTTGGGGACAGGAGTGAATCAGCCCCAGCATTTT
TRBV4-2	once	TRBJ2-2	TRBD1	CASSQEGQANTGELFF	TGTGCCAGCAGCCAAGAGGGACAGGCTAACACCGGGGAGCTGTTTTTT
TRBV5-1	.	TRBJ2-3	.	CASSFWGGASDTQYF	TGCGCCAGCAGCTTTTGGGGGGGCGCGTCAGATACGCAGTATTTT
TRBV5-4	.	TRBJ2-7	TRBD1	CASSLGQGSYEQYF	TGTGCCAGCAGCTTGGGACAGGGATCCTACGAGCAGTACTTC
TRBV7-9	.	TRBJ2-2	TRBD1	CASSSPSGQGIGTGELFF	TGTGCCAGCAGCTCGCCGTCGGGACAGGGGATAGGGACCGGGGAGCTGTTTTTT
TRBV4-1	.	TRBJ1-1	.	CASSQDSWQGEAFF	TGTGCCAGCAGCCAAGATTCGTGGCAGGGTGAAGCTTTCTTT
TRBV6-5	.	TRBJ1-1	.	CASSYSLSGNTEAFF	TGTGCCAGCAGTTACTCACTATCGGGGAACACTGAAGCTTTCTTT
TRBV7-9	.	TRBJ2-5	TRBD1	CASSLSTGGETQYF	TGTGCCAGCAGCTTATCGACAGGGGGAGAGACCCAGTACTTC
TRBV7-3	.	TRBJ2-1	TRBD2	CASSLNSGGAPNEQFF	TGTGCCAGCAGCTTAAATAGCGGGGGGGCCCCCAATGAGCAGTTCTTC
TRBV5-8	.	TRBJ1-5	TRBD1	CASSYRHRGSFQPQHF	TGTGCCAGCAGCTACAGACACAGGGGATCGTTTCAGCCCCAGCATTTT
TRBV7-9	.	TRBJ1-5	.	CASSHSGEQDQPQHF	TGTGCCAGCAGCCACAGTGGCGAGCAGGATCAGCCCCAGCATTTT
TRBV6-5	.	TRBJ2-7	TRBD1	CASGQGEYEQYF	TGTGCCAGCGGGCAGGGGGAGTACGAGCAGTACTTC
TRBV30	.	TRBJ1-2	.	CAWSPAPGPTIYGYTF	TGTGCCTGGAGTCCGGCACCAGGGCCCACAATCTATGGCTACACCTTC
TRBV7-8	.	TRBJ1-4	.	CASSSNRYNEKLFF	TGTGCCAGCAGCTCGAACCGGTATAATGAAAAACTGTTTTTT
TRBV7-2	.	TRBJ2-1	TRBD2	CASSLEGTSTGEQFF	TGTGCCAGCAGCTTAGAGGGGACTAGCACCGGTGAGCAGTTCTTC
TRBV25-1	.	TRBJ1-6	.	CASSSFQGYLAPLHF	TGTGCCAGCAGCTCCTTTCAGGGATACCTCGCACCCCTCCACTTT